This passage covers 22 T cell receptor beta chains from one sample sequenced in a study of T-cell memory formation after mild COVID-19. A single record per CDR3 protein comes from TCRdb applying MiXCR to the 5' RACE reads. The sample has approximately 260,000 distinct CDR3 sequences, 15% to 20% seen once; the top ten hold around 20%. The sample taken for sequencing was PBMCs or a T cell subset sorted from them (not recorded which). The source of these receptors is a man between 18 and 29 years old who had mild COVID-19 (a few samples of this study predate the infection). Cell type and time point are not known.

This clonotype has only a few counts. The V call is TRBV7-8, the J call TRBJ2-2, with a tentative D call TRBD1 (5 bases). Deletions cut 1 base from V and 4 bases from J, with 13 bases between. Per germline, CDR1 SGHVS and CDR2 FQNEAQ. The CDR3 length is 16 residues. CDR3 loop: CASSLGGRALTGELFF. The DNA for the CDR3 is TGTGCCAGCAGCTTAGGGGGCCGGGCCCTCACCGGGGAGCTGTTTTTT.

This clonotype was observed a handful of times. J is TRBJ2-7 and V is TRBV4-2; 11 bases line up with TRBD1. The CDR3 extends over 15 amino acids. Germline V gene lookup returns CDR1 LGHNA and CDR2 YNFKEQ. The J segment lost 3 bases and the V segment lost 3 bases, leaving 4 bases of the junction unmatched. In nucleotides, the CDR3 is TGTGCCAGCAGCCAGACCGGGACAGGGGGCTACGAGCAGTACTTC. This encodes CASSQTGTGGYEQYF.

This clonotype turned up a few times. This chain uses TRBV5-1 with TRBJ2-7; D assignment may be TRBD1 or TRBD2 (5 bases each). Germline V lookup: CDR1 SGHRS, CDR2 YFSETQ. This CDR3 has 12 amino acids. Trimming removed 1 base at V and 4 bases at J, with 6 bases between. The CDR3 DNA reads TGCGCCAGCAGCTTGTGGGGGTACGAGCAGTACGTC. Translating it yields CASSLWGYEQYV.

The V and J genes are TRBV5-1 and TRBJ2-3, with TRBD2 as a possible D gene (5 bases). The CDR3 covers 13 residues. In germline, CDR1 is SGHRS, CDR2 YFSETQ. V shed 4 bases and J shed 5 bases, with 11 bases lying between them. This chain's CDR3 is CASSVGAGDTQYF. In nucleotides, the CDR3 is TGCGCCAGCAGCGTGGGAGCCGGAGATACGCAGTATTTT.

V gene TRBV4-3 combines with J gene TRBJ2-3, with 7 bases lining up with TRBD2. The CDR3 runs to 18 residues. V lost 0 bases and J lost 2; bases outside the gene matches: 11. CDR1 LGHNA and CDR2 YSLEER come from the germline V gene. The CDR3 spells CASSQERNVGGSTDTQYF. The CDR3 DNA reads TGCGCCAGCAGCCAAGAGCGGAATGTGGGGGGGTCCACAGATACGCAGTATTTT.

In its sample, this clonotype was seen a few times. The chain employs TRBV4-3 and TRBJ1-3, with D perhaps TRBD1 (6 bases). There are 15 residues in the CDR3. V lost 1 base, J lost 6 bases, and 13 bases lay in between. The germline CDR1 and CDR2 sequences are LGHNA and YSLEER. The CDR3 region is CASSQALAGANTIYF. CDR3 sequence (DNA): TGCGCCAGCAGCCAAGCGTTAGCAGGGGCAAACACCATATATTTT.

Concerning this clonotype: An end of the junction differs from the germline gene, which may be a read error. The chain carries TRBV12-3 or TRBV12-4 and TRBJ2-1; D is undetermined. This CDR3 comprises 13 residues. CDR3: CASSPIRWNEQLF. In DNA, the CDR3 is TGTGCCAGCAGTCCCATCCGGTGGAATGAGCAGTTATTC.

This chain joins TRBV27 and TRBJ2-7, with 11 bases identical to TRBD1. The J segment lost 7 bases and the V segment lost 6 bases, leaving 14 bases of the junction unmatched. CDR1 is MNHEY and CDR2 is SMNVEV in the germline V gene (reference sequence). The CDR3 extends over 16 amino acids. This CDR3 reads CASSTGRTGGPGEQYF. The CDR3 DNA reads TGTGCCAGCAGCACGGGGAGGACAGGGGGCCCGGGAGAGCAGTACTTC.

The chain employs TRBV20-1 and TRBJ2-7; D gene ambiguous. Trimming left V 8 bases short and J 7 bases short, with 21 bases between. The CDR3 runs to 13 residues. From germline, CDR1 is DFQATT and CDR2 SNEGSKA (reference sequence). The DNA of the CDR3 is TGCAGTACCCCCGGGCCTTCGGAGACTGAGCAGTACTTC. Encoded protein: CSTPGPSETEQYF.

CDR3 region: CASSYPHGTGDRGNTIYF. The CDR3 nucleotides read TGTGCCAGCAGTTACCCTCACGGCACAGGGGACCGGGGAAACACCATATATTTT. The chain recombines TRBV6-6 with TRBJ1-3, with TRBD1 matching 7 bases. Germline V gene lookup returns CDR1 MNHNY and CDR2 SVGAGI (reference sequence). The CDR3 extends over 18 amino acids. V was pared by 2 bases and J by 4 bases, with 14 bases of the junction left unmatched.

This clonotype has just a few counts. The chain uses TRBV7-2 and TRBJ2-3; D not resolved. The CDR3 contains 13 residues. V shed 5 bases and J shed 6 bases, with 12 bases lying between them. Per germline, CDR1 SGHTA and CDR2 FQGNSA. The CDR3 loop is CASSELRWDTQYF. The CDR3 nucleotides are TGTGCCAGCAGCGAGTTGCGGTGGGATACGCAGTATTTT.

This clonotype was recorded a few times. The rearrangement links TRBV29-1 to TRBJ2-1; no definite D call. The germline CDR1 and CDR2 sequences are SQVTM and ANQGSEA. V was pared by 3 bases and J by 8 bases, with 8 bases between. The CDR3 has 11 residues. The CDR3 sequence: CSVDVWDEQFF. CDR3 in DNA: TGCAGCGTTGACGTGTGGGATGAGCAGTTCTTC.

This clonotype was found a few times. CDR3: CASSVDGVRAHEQYF. The CDR3 DNA follows: TGTGCCAGCAGCGTAGACGGAGTAAGGGCCCACGAGCAGTACTTC. The rearrangement links TRBV9 to TRBJ2-7; no firm D call. Trimming cost V 0 bases and J 5 bases, with 15 bases left between them. This CDR3 region has 15 residues. Looked up from germline, CDR1 is SGDLS and CDR2 is YYNGEE. Supplemented by reference TRBV9 and TRBJ2-7, the full variable domain reads DSGVTQTPKHLITATGQRVTLRCSPRSGDLSVYWYQQSLDQGLQFLIQYYNGEERAKGNILERFSAQQFPDLHSELNLSSLELGDSALYFCASSVDGVRAHEQYFGPGTRLTVT.

The gene calls are TRBV24-1 and TRBJ1-5; no firm D call. The CDR3 length is 15 residues. V lost 7 bases and J 3 bases, leaving 15 bases between the germline ends. Germline V gene lookup returns CDR1 KGHDR and CDR2 SFDVKD. The CDR3 coding sequence is TGTGCCACCAGCCGACGCGGAACTACCAATCAGCCCCAGCATTTT. It translates to CATSRRGTTNQPQHF.

The V gene is TRBV18, the J gene TRBJ2-3, with 8 positions matching TRBD2. The CDR3 totals 17 residues. After removal of 6 bases from V and 2 bases from J, the junction contained 13 bases not matched to a gene. Germline values: CDR1 KGHSH, CDR2 LQKENI. This CDR3 reads CASSPVVGLAVTDTQYF. The CDR3 bases are TGTGCCAGCTCGCCCGTAGTCGGACTAGCTGTCACAGATACGCAGTATTTT.

J is TRBJ2-7 and V is TRBV5-1; the match to TRBD1 covers 8 bases. CDR1 is SGHRS and CDR2 is YFSETQ in the germline V gene. The CDR3 runs to 14 residues. V dropped 1 base and J dropped 5; count of bases not matched to a gene: 5. In nucleotides, the CDR3 is TGCGCCAGCAGCTTGACAGGGGGTGCGGACGAGCAGTACTTC. This sequence encodes CASSLTGGADEQYF.

In its sample, this clonotype was seen a few times. The V and J genes are TRBV6-5 and TRBJ1-4, with D tentatively TRBD1 (6 bases). The germline V and J ends were trimmed by 6 bases and 4 bases, with 12 bases remaining between them. Germline V gene lookup returns CDR1 MNHEY and CDR2 SVGAGI. The CDR3 is made up of 14 amino acids. The chain's CDR3 is CASSLRGGNEKLFF. CDR3 sequence (DNA): TGTGCCAGCAGCCTAAGAGGGGGTAATGAAAAACTGTTTTTT.

This clonotype appeared many times. CDR3 residues: CASSLPEGGDTQYF. The CDR3 DNA reads as TGTGCCAGCAGCTTGCCGGAGGGGGGGGATACGCAGTATTTT. V is TRBV7-9 and J is TRBJ2-3, with D perhaps TRBD2 (7 bases). The CDR3 contains 14 residues. The germline V gene encodes CDR1 SEHNR and CDR2 FQNEAQ (reference sequence). Trimming stripped 3 bases from V and 6 bases from J, with 13 bases between.

V and J are TRBV27 and TRBJ1-1, with D uncertain. V gave up 7 bases and J gave up 0 bases, with 6 bases separating them. Germline loops: CDR1 MNHEY, CDR2 SMNVEV (reference sequence). The CDR3 has 12 residues. The CDR3 nucleotides read TGTGCCAGCAAAAACATGAACACTGAAGCTTTCTTT. Encoded protein: CASKNMNTEAFF.

This clonotype was found a few times. The chain employs TRBV20-1 and TRBJ2-7, with 11 bases fitting TRBD1. Germline V gene data show CDR1 as DFQATT and CDR2 as SNEGSKA (reference sequence). This CDR3 contains 14 residues. Trimming took 5 bases from V and 3 from J; bases not matched to a gene: 6. The CDR3 sequence: CSASAGTGGYEQYF. The DNA for the CDR3 is TGCAGTGCTTCCGCCGGGACAGGGGGCTACGAGCAGTACTTC.

The V call is TRBV11-2, the J call TRBJ2-7; D is ambiguous. Trimming shortened V by 5 bases and J by 5 bases, and 4 bases separated the two germline ends. The CDR3 extends over 10 amino acids. The V gene's germline CDR1 is SGHAT and CDR2 FQNNGV. In DNA, the CDR3 is TGTGCCAGCAGCGTAAACGAGCAGTACTTC. This codes for CASSVNEQYF.

This sequence joins TRBV20-1 and TRBJ2-5; D might be TRBD1 (6 bases). The CDR3 loop spans 13 amino acids. The germline gives CDR1 DFQATT, CDR2 SNEGSKA (reference sequence). With 6 bases removed from V and 5 bases from J, the gap between germline ends came to 16 bases. As DNA, the CDR3 is TGCAGTGCCGAAAACAGGGAACGGGAGACCCAGTACTTC. Translated: CSAENRERETQYF.